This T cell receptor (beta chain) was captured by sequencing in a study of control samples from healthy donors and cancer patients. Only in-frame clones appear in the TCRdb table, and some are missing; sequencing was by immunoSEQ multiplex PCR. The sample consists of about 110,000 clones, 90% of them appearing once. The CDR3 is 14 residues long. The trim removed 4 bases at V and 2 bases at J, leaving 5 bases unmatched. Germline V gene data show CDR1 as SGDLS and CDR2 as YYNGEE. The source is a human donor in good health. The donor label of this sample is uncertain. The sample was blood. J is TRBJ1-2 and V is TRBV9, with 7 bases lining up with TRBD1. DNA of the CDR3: TGTGCCAGCAGCCTCCAGGGACAGAACTATGGCTACACCTTC. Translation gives CASSLQGQNYGYTF.